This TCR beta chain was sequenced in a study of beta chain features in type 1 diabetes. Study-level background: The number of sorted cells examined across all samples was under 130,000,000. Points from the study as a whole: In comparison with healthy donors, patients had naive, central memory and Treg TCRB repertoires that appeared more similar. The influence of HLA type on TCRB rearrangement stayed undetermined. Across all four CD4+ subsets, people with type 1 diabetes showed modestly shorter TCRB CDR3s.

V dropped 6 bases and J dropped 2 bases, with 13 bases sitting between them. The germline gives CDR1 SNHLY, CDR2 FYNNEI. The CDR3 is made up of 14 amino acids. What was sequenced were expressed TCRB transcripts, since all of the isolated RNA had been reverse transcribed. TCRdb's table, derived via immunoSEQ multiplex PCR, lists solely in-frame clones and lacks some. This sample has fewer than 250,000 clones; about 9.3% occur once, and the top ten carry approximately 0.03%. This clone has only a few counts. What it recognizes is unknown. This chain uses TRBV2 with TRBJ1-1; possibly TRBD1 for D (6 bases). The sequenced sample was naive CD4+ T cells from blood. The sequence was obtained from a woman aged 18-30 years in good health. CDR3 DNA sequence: TGTGCCAGCAGGGAGGACAGCCGTAACACTGAAGCTTTCTTT. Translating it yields CASREDSRNTEAFF.